This T cell receptor beta chain was captured in a study of T cells in Graves' hyperthyroidism and ophthalmopathy. Amplification of TCR beta CDR3 regions was performed using RNA transcripts as template. The primer set for the first-round RT-PCR of the TCR CDR3 was HTBI. TCRdb processed the multiplex PCR reads anew with MiXCR; each CDR3 protein has one entry. The sample has about 660,000 distinct CDR3 sequences, about 45% seen once. Trimming at V came to 6 bases and at J to 8 bases, leaving 2 bases not matched to a gene. Germline-derived CDR1 and CDR2 are MNHEY and SVGAGI. The CDR3 extends over 11 amino acids. This clonotype was seen many times. Its antigen is not identified. Study-wide results and caveats: Expanded thyroid clonotypes (above 0.001) were mostly also found in blood. Classification by a 13 V-J model distinguished ophthalmopathy from stable hyperthyroidism.

Investigators excluded patients with uncontrolled infection, other autoimmune disease, pregnancy or lactation. Clinical symptoms, serum thyroxine, TRAb, thyroid ultrasound and orbital computed tomography informed diagnoses. The receptor's source is an adult man with Graves' disease, either hyperthyroidism or ophthalmopathy (not recorded which). Sequencing was performed on peripheral blood or thyroid tissue (not recorded which). The J gene is TRBJ1-2, the V gene TRBV6-5, with 8 bases identical to TRBD1. CDR3 protein: CASSGDRGYTF. DNA for the CDR3: TGTGCCAGCAGCGGGGACAGGGGCTACACCTTC.